This TCR beta chain was sequenced for a study of cytomegalovirus exposure and HLA in healthy donors. CDR1 and CDR2 (germline): SGDLS, YYNGEE. Between the trimmed V and J ends, which lost 4 bases and 0 bases, there was a span of 8 bases. The CDR3 runs to 14 residues. Primers for the PCR totalled 60 Vbeta and 13 Jbeta. Profiled with immunoSEQ multiplex PCR; TCRdb holds only in-frame clones, not every one. This sample has 200,000 to 250,000 clones; 70% to 85% occur once, and the top ten carry roughly 2.6%. This TCR came from a woman aged 60-75 years in good health and CMV-seropositive. Sequenced input: PBMCs. The chain has TRBV9 and TRBJ1-3, with D unclear. CDR3 sequence: CASSQLSSGNTIYF. CDR3 coding DNA: TGTGCCAGCAGCCAACTTAGCTCTGGAAACACCATATATTTT.